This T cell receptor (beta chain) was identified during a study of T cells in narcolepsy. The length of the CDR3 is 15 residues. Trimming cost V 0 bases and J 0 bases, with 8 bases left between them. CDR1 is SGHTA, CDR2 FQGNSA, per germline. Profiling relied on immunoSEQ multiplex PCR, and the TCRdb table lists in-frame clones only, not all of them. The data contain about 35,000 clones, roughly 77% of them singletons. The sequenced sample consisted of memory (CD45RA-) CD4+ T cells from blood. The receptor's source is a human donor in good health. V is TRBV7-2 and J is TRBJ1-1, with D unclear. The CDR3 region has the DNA TGTGCCAGCAGCTTAGCGTCAGGAATGAACACTGAAGCTTTCTTT. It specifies CASSLASGMNTEAFF.